These 5 T cell receptor beta chains were all obtained from the same sample, sequenced in a study of blood T cell repertoires in COVID-19. The assay was immunoSEQ multiplex PCR, and TCRdb's table has in-frame clones only and misses some. In the table there are roughly 200,000 clones, roughly 84% of which are singletons. Sequencing was performed on PBMCs or T cells enriched from blood (not recorded which). These TCRs come from a woman aged 25 to 39 who had been exposed to COVID-19.

The chain uses TRBV5-1 and TRBJ2-3; maybe TRBD2 (7 bases). Germline V lookup: CDR1 SGHRS, CDR2 YFSETQ. The CDR3 runs to 15 residues. With 0 bases removed from V and 6 bases from J, the gap between germline ends came to 14 bases. This CDR3 is CASSLEGGPVDTQYF. The CDR3 DNA follows: TGCGCCAGCAGCTTGGAGGGGGGGCCTGTGGATACGCAGTATTTT.

The chain employs TRBV7-3 and TRBJ2-1; 8 positions match TRBD2. Germline lookup yields CDR1 SGHTA and CDR2 FQGTGA. The CDR3 covers 13 residues. Trimming at V came to 5 bases and at J to 8 bases, leaving 5 bases not matched to a gene. The DNA for the CDR3 is TGTGCCAGCAGCGCAGCGGGGGTCGATGAGCAGTTCTTC. Protein sequence: CASSAAGVDEQFF.

The rearrangement uses TRBV3-1 (or the pseudogene TRBV3-2) and TRBJ2-2; 8 positions agree with TRBD1. This CDR3 has 18 amino acids. V gave up 3 bases and J gave up 7 bases; unmatched junction bases: 16. Germline V gene sequence: CDR1 LGHDT, CDR2 YNNKEL (reference sequence). CDR3 in amino acids: CASSHNGRAGGTGGELFF. CDR3 DNA: TGTGCCAGCAGCCATAACGGAAGGGCAGGGGGGACAGGCGGGGAGCTGTTTTTT.

This chain connects TRBV29-1 to TRBJ2-1, with 8 bases identical to TRBD1. V trimming: 8 bases; J trimming: 9 bases; junction bases outside the gene matches: 6. The CDR3 loop spans 11 amino acids. Germline V lookup: CDR1 SQVTM, CDR2 ANQGSEA. The DNA of the CDR3 is TGCAGCACAGACAGGGGTGGTGAGCAGTTCTTC. Translation gives CSTDRGGEQFF.

The J gene is TRBJ1-5, the V gene TRBV11-2; D is perhaps TRBD1 (5 bases). The CDR3 runs to 16 residues. Germline V gives CDR1 SGHAT, CDR2 FQNNGV. V was trimmed by 0 bases and J by 7 bases, leaving 16 bases between them. The DNA of the CDR3 is TGTGCCAGCAGCTTAGATGGCTGGGGCGCGGGGCAGCCCCAGCATTTT. Translation: CASSLDGWGAGQPQHF.